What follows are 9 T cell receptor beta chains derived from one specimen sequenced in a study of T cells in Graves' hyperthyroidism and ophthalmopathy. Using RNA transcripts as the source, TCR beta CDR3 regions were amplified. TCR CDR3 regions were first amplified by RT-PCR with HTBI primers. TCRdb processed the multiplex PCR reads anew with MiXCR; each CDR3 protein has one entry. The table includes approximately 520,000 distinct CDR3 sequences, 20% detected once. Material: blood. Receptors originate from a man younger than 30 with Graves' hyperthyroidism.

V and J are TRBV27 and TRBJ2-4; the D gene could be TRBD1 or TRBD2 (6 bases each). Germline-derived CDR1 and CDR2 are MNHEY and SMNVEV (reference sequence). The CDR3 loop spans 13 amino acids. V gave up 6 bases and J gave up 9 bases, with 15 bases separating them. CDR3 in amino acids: CASREGGLGIQYF. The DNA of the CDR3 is TGTGCCAGCAGGGAGGGGGGCCTTGGCATTCAGTACTTC.

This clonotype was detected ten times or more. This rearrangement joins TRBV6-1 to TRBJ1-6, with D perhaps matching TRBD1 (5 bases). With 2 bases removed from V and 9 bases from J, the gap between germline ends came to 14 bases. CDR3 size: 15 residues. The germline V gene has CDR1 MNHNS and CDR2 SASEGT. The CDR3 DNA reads TGTGCCAGCAGTGAACTGGGGGGTCTAGGTTCACCCCTCCACTTT. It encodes CASSELGGLGSPLHF.

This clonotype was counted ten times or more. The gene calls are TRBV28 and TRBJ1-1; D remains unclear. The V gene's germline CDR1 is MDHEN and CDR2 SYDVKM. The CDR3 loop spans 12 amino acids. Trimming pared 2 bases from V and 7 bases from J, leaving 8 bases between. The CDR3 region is CASSLKGFEAFF. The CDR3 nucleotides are TGTGCCAGCAGTTTAAAGGGCTTTGAAGCTTTCTTT.

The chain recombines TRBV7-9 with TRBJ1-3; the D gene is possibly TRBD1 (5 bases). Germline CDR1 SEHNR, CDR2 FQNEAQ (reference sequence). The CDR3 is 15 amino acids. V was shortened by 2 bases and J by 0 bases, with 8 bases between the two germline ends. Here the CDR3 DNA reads TGTGCCAGCAGCTTAATGAGGGGCTCTGGAAACACCATATATTTT. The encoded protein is CASSLMRGSGNTIYF.

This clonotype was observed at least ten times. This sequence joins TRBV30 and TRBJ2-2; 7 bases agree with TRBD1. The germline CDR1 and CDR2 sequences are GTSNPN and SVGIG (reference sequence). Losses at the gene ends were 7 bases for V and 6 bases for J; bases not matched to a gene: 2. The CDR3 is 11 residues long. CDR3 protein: CAYTGAGELFF. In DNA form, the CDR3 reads TGTGCCTACACAGGGGCCGGGGAGCTGTTTTTT.

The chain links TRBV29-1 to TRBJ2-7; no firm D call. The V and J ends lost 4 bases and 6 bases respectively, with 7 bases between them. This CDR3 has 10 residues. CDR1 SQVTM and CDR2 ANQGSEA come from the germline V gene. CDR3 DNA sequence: TGCAGCGTTGGAGTTAGCGAGCAGTACTTC. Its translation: CSVGVSEQYF.

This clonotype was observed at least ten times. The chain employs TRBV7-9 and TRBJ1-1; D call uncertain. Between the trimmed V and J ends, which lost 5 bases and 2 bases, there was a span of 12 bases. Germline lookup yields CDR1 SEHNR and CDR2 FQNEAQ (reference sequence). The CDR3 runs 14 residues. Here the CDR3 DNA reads TGTGCCAGCAGCCCCAGTCAACACAACACTGAAGCTTTCTTT. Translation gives CASSPSQHNTEAFF.

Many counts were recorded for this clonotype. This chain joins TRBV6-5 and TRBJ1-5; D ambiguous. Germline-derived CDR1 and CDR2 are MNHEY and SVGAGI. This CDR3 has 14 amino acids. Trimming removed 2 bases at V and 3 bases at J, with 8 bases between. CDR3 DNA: TGTGCCAGCAGTTACAAGGTAGACAATCAGCCCCAGCATTTT. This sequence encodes CASSYKVDNQPQHF.

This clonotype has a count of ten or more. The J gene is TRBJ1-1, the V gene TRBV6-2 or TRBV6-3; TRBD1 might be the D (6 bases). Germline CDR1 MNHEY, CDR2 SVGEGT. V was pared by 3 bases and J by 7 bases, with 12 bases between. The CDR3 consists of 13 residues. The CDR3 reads CASSYGGQIEAFF. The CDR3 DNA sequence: TGTGCCAGCAGTTATGGCGGACAGATTGAAGCTTTCTTT.